This T cell receptor beta chain is drawn from a study of blood T cell repertoires in COVID-19. As for the study in general: Acute and convalescent COVID-19 specimens originated in the United States, Italy and Spain. PBMCs, B-cell-depleted T cells, or T cells were the source of the cDNA or gDNA that made up the material.

Those enrolled in Seattle joined during active infection and were followed longitudinally afterward. The CDR3 length is 14 residues. Trimming at V came to 7 bases and at J to 0 bases, leaving 2 bases not matched to a gene. CDR1 is MDHEN, CDR2 SYDVKM, per germline. Authors' analysis steps: By means of reference gene primer amplification, nucleated cell counts were estimated. The assay was immunoSEQ multiplex PCR, and TCRdb's table has in-frame clones only and misses some. The V and J calls and the clone size are those of that table, but D and trimming were determined from the DNA. The table includes about 410,000 clones, about 89% detected once.

The chain couples TRBV28 to TRBJ2-1, with TRBD1 identical over 8 bases. Sequenced input: peripheral blood. The source of this sequence is a woman in her thirties or forties with COVID-19, enrolled during active disease. CDR3 loop: CASTQGGSYNEQFF. The CDR3 DNA reads as TGTGCCAGCACACAGGGGGGCTCCTACAATGAGCAGTTCTTC.